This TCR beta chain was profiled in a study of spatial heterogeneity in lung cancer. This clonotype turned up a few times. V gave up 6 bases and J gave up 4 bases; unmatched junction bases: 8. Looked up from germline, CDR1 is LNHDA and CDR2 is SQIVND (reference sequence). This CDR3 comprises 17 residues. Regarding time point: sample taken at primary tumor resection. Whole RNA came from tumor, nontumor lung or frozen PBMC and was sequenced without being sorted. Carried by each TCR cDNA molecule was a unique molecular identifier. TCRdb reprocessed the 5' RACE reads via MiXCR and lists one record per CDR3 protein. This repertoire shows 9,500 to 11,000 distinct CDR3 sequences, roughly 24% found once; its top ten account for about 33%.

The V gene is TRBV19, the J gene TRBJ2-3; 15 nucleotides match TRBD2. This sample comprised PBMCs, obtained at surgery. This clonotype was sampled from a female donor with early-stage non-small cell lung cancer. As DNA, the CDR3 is TGTGCCAGTAGCAACGGACTAGCGGGAGGGCAAGCAGATACGCAGTATTTT. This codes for CASSNGLAGGQADTQYF.